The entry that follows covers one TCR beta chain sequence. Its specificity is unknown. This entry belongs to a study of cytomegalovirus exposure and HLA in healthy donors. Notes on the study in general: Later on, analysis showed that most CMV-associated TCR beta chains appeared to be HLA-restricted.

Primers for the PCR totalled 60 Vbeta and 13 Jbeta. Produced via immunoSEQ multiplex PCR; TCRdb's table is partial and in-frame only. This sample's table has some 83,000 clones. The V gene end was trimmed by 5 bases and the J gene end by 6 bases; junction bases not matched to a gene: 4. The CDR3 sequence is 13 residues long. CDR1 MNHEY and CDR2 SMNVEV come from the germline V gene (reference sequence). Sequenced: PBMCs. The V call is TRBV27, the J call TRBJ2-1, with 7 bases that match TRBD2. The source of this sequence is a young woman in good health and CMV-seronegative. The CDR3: CASSLSGPNEQFF. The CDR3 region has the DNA TGTGCCAGCAGTCTTAGCGGGCCCAATGAGCAGTTCTTC.